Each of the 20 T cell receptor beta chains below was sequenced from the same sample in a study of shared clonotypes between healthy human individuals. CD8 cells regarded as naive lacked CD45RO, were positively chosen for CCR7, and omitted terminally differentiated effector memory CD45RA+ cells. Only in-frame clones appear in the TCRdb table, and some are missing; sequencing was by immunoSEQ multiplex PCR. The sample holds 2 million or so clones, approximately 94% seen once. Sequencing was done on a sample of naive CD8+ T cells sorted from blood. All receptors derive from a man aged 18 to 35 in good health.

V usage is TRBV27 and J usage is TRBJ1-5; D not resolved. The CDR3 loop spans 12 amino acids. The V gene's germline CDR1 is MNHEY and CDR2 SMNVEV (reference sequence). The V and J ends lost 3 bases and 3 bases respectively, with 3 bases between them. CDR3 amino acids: CASSFANQPQHF. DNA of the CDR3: TGTGCCAGCAGTTTTGCCAATCAGCCCCAGCATTTT.

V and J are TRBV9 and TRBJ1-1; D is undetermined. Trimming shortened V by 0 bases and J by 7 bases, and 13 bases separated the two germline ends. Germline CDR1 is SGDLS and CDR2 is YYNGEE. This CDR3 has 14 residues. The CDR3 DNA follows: TGTGCCAGCAGCGTAGCGATTGATGGCTTTGAAGCTTTCTTT. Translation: CASSVAIDGFEAFF.

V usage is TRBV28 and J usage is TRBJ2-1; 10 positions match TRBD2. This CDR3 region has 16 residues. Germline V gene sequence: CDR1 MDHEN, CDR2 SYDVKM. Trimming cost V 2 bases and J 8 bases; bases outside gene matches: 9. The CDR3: CASSLSGGELIYEQFF. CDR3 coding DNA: TGTGCCAGCAGTTTAAGCGGGGGGGAATTGATCTATGAGCAGTTCTTC.

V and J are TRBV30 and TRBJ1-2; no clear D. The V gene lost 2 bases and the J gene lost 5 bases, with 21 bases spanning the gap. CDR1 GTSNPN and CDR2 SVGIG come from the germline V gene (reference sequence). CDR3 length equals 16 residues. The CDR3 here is CAWSSEIPGPPYGYTF. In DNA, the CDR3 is TGTGCCTGGAGTAGTGAGATCCCAGGCCCTCCTTATGGCTACACCTTC.

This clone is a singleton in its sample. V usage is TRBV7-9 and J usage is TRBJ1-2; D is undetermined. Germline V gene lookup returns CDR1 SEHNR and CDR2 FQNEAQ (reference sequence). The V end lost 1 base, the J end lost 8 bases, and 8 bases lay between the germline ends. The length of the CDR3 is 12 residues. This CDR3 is CASSLGSGGYTF. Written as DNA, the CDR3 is TGTGCCAGCAGCTTAGGGTCGGGCGGCTACACCTTC. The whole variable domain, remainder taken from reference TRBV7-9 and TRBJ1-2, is DTGVSQNPRHKITKRGQNVTFRCDPISEHNRLYWYRQTLGQGPEFLTYFQNEAQLEKSRLLSDRFSAERPKGSFSTLEIQRTEQGDSAMYLCASSLGSGGYTFGSGTRLTVV.

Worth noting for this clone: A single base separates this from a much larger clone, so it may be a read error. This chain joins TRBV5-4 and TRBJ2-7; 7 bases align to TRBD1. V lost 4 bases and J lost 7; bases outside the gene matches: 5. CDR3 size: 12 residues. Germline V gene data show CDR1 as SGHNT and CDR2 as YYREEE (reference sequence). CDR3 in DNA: TGTGCCAGCAGCCTGGGGACAGCAGAGCAGTACTTC. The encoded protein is CASSLGTAEQYF.

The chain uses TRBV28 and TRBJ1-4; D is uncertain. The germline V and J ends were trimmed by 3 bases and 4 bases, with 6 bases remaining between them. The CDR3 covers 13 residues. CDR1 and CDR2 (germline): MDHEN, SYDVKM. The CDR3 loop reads CASSLGHNEKLFF. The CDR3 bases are TGTGCCAGCAGTTTGGGCCATAATGAAAAACTGTTTTTT.

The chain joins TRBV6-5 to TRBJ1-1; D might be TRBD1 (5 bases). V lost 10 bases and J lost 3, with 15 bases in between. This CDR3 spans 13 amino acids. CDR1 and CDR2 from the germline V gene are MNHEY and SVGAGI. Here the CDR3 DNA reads TGTGCCACCAGGGATTTATTGCACACTGAAGCTTTCTTT. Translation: CATRDLLHTEAFF.

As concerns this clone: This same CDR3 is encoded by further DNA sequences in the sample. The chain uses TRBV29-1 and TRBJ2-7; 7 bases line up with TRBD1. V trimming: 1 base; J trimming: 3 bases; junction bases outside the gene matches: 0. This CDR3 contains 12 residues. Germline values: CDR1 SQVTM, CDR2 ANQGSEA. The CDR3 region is CSVEGDSYEQYF. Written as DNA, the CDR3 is TGCAGCGTTGAAGGGGACAGCTACGAGCAGTACTTC.

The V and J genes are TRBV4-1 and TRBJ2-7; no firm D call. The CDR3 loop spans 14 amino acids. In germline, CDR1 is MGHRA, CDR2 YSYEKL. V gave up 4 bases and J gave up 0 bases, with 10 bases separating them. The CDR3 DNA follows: TGCGCCAGCAGCCGCCTTGTAAGCTCCTACGAGCAGTACTTC. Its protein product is CASSRLVSSYEQYF.

CDR3: CASSLAPLMEGPYEQYF. The CDR3 DNA reads TGTGCCAGCAGCTTAGCGCCACTAATGGAGGGTCCCTACGAGCAGTACTTC. The chain carries TRBV7-2 and TRBJ2-7; D might be TRBD2 (6 bases). V lost 0 bases and J 2 bases, leaving 17 bases between the germline ends. This CDR3 has 17 amino acids. Germline CDR1 is SGHTA and CDR2 is FQGNSA.

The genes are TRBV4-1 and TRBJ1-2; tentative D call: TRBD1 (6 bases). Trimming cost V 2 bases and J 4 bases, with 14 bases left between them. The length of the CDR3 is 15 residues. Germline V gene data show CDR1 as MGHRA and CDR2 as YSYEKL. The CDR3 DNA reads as TGCGCCAGCAGCCAAACCGAGGGGGGTCTCTATGGCTACACCTTC. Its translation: CASSQTEGGLYGYTF.

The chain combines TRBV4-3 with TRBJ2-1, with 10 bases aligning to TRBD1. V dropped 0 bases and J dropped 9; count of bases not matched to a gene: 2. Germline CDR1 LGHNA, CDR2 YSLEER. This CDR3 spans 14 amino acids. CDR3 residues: CASSQDGDRGEQFF. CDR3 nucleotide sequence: TGCGCCAGCAGCCAAGATGGGGACAGGGGTGAGCAGTTCTTC.

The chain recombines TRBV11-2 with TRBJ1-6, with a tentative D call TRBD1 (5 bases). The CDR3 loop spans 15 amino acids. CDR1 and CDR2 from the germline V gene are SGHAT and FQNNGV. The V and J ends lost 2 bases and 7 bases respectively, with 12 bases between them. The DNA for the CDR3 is TGTGCCAGCAGCTTATTCGACAGTCACAATTCACCCCTCCACTTT. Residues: CASSLFDSHNSPLHF.

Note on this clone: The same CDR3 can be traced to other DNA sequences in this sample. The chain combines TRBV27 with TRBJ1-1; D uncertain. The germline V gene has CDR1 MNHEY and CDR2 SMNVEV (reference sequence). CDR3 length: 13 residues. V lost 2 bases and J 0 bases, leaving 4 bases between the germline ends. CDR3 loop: CASSLVLNTEAFF. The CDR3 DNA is TGTGCCAGCAGTTTAGTCCTGAACACTGAAGCTTTCTTT.

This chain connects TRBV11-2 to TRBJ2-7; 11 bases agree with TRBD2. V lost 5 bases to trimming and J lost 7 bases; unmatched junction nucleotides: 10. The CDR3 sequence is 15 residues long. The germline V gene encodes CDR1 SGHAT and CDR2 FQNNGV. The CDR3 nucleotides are TGTGCCAGCAGCGAGGGGACTAGCGGCGTATCTGAGCAGTACTTC. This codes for CASSEGTSGVSEQYF.

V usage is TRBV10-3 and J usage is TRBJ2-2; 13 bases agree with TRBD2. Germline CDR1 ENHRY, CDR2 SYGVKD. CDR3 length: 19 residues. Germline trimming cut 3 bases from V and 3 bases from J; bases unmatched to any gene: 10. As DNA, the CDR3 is TGTGCCATCAGTGATCCAGGACTAGCGGGGGAGTCTGACACCGGGGAGCTGTTTTTT. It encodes CAISDPGLAGESDTGELFF.

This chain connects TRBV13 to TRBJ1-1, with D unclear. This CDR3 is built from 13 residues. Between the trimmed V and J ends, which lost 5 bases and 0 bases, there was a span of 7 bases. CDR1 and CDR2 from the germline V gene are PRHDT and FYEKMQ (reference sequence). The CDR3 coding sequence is TGTGCCAGCAGCCCGTTTCTGAACACTGAAGCTTTCTTT. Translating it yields CASSPFLNTEAFF.

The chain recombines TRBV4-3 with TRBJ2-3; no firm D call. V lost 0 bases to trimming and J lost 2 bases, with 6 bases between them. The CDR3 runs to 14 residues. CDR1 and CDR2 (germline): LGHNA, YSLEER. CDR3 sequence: CASSQDSITDTQYF. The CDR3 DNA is TGCGCCAGCAGCCAAGACTCGATCACAGATACGCAGTATTTT.

For the CDR3, the DNA is TGTGCCAGCAGCCTAGGACGCTATAGCAATCAGCCCCAGCATTTT. It is translated as CASSLGRYSNQPQHF. The gene calls are TRBV6-6 and TRBJ1-5; D remains ambiguous. CDR3 length: 15 amino acids. V lost 6 bases to trimming and J lost 0 bases, with 12 bases between them. Looked up from germline, CDR1 is MNHNY and CDR2 is SVGAGI (reference sequence).